This T cell receptor beta chain was identified during a study of blood T cell repertoires in COVID-19. Seattle cases were enrolled at active infection and followed longitudinally. Original processing methods: Nucleated cell counts were estimated from reference gene primer amplification. This table comes from immunoSEQ multiplex PCR, and its TCRdb copy is limited to in-frame clones, with some not included. V, J and clone size were drawn from that table, and D and trimming were deduced from the DNA. The profile shows 69,000 or so clones, 70% to 85% of them singletons. Germline V lookup: CDR1 SNHLY, CDR2 FYNNEI. The trim removed 5 bases at V and 4 bases at J, leaving 5 bases unmatched. The CDR3 is made up of 14 amino acids.

This TCR was recovered from a man aged 50-59 years with COVID-19, enrolled during active disease. The chain couples TRBV2 to TRBJ1-2; TRBD1 matches 9 bases. Sequencing was performed on peripheral blood. The CDR3 bases are TGTGCCAGCAGTCCTACAGGGGGCGTCTATGGCTACACCTTC. This codes for CASSPTGGVYGYTF.